This TCR beta chain is from a study of blood T cell repertoires in COVID-19. Study context: There were acute and convalescent COVID-19 samples, and they came from the United States, Italy and Spain.

Here immunoSEQ multiplex PCR was the method, and the copy in TCRdb shows in-frame clones only, minus some. The sample has some 220,000 clones, 80% seen once; the top ten hold roughly 12%. The sequencing input was peripheral blood. The TCR comes from a human donor in a cohort sampled during active COVID-19.

In DNA, the CDR3 is TGTGCCAGCAGCAAAGCAGATAGAAAGACAGAAGCAGAGACCCAGTACTTC. It yields the protein CASSKADRKTEAETQYF. The chain links TRBV21-1 to TRBJ2-5; TRBD1 was called by the table and not checked on the DNA. TRBV21-1 is an annotated pseudogene. CDR3 length: 17 residues.